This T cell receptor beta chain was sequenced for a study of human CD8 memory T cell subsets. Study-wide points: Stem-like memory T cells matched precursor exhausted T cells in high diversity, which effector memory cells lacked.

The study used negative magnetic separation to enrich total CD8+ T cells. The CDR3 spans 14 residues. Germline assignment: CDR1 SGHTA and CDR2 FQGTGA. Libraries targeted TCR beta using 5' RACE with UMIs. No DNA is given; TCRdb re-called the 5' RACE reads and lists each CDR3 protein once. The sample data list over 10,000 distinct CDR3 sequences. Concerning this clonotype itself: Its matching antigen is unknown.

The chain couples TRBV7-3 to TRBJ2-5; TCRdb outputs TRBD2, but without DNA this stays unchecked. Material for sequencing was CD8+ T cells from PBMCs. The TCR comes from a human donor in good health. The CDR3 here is CASSLALGSETQYF. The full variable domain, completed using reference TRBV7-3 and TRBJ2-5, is GAGVSQTPSNKVTEKGKYVELRCDPISGHTALYWYRQSLGQGPEFLIYFQGTGAADDSGLPNDRFFAVRPEGSVSTLKIQRTERGDSAVYLCASSLALGSETQYFGPGTRLLVL.